These T cell receptor beta chains were read from a single sample in a study of response to subunit inactivated influenza vaccine. Using its own MiXCR run on the RT-PCR reads, TCRdb lists one record per CDR3 protein. The table records about 650,000 distinct CDR3 sequences, 12% to 15% of them present only once. Sequencing used PBMCs from blood, obtained 14 to 15 days before vaccination. These receptors all come from a man aged 45-65 years who received an inactivated influenza vaccine. CDR3s include the opening cysteine and the closing phenylalanine or tryptophan. A D gene is named only where the DNA matches it firmly. Rows may omit the clone size; those that give it use once, few, many or a size class.

cdr3_nt	cdr3_aa	d_call	v_call	j_call	clone_size
TGTGCCAGCAGCATGGGACCGGAGTTGTACGAGCAGTACTTC	CASSMGPELYEQYF	-	TRBV2	TRBJ2-7	-
TGTGCCAGCAGCGACAGGGCCAGTCAGCCCCAGCATTTT	CASSDRASQPQHF	TRBD1	TRBV12-3/TRBV12-4	TRBJ1-5	many
TGTGCCAGCAGTGCGAGACAGGGGAAAGGGGCCGGGGAGCTGTTTTTT	CASSARQGKGAGELFF	TRBD1	TRBV27	TRBJ2-2	-
TGTGCCAGCAGCCCTACAGGGACAGGGGTATTCACCGAGACCCAGTACTTC	CASSPTGTGVFTETQYF	TRBD1	TRBV11-2	TRBJ2-5	-
TGTGCCTGGAGTGTACCGTGGGACAGGGCTAATGAGCAGTTCTTC	CAWSVPWDRANEQFF	TRBD1	TRBV30	TRBJ2-1	-
TGCAGTGCTAGAGATCCCCGGGGTAGCAACTCCTACGAGCAGTACTTC	CSARDPRGSNSYEQYF	-	TRBV20-1	TRBJ2-7	-
TGTGCCTGGAGTGTAAAATCAACTCAGCGGGAGGCATCCTACGAGCAGTACTTC	CAWSVKSTQREASYEQYF	TRBD2	TRBV30	TRBJ2-7	many
TGCAGTGCTATTCGCGGGGATAACACCGGGGAGCTGTTATTT	CSAIRGDNTGELLF	-	TRBV20-1	TRBJ2-2	once
TGCAGTGCTAGTGCCCCCTCGTACGAGCAGTACTTC	CSASAPSYEQYF	-	TRBV20-1	TRBJ2-7	many
TGCAGCGGGAGTGAGAACAGAAGCTCTGGAAACACCATATATTTT	CSGSENRSSGNTIYF	-	TRBV29-1	TRBJ1-3	few
TGTGCCATCAGTGAGGATACTAATCAGCCCCAGCATTTT	CAISEDTNQPQHF	-	TRBV10-3	TRBJ1-5	-
TGCGCCAGCAGCTTGTACGGGAATAGCAATCAGCCCCAGCATTTT	CASSLYGNSNQPQHF	-	TRBV5-1	TRBJ1-5	few
TGTGCCAGCAGCTGGGCTAGCGGGAGATCCGAGCAGTACTTC	CASSWASGRSEQYF	TRBD2	TRBV3-1	TRBJ2-7	many
TGCGCCAGCAGCCCGACATCCGGAGAGATGTACGAGCAGTACTTC	CASSPTSGEMYEQYF	-	TRBV5-1	TRBJ2-7	few
TGTGCCAGCAGTACCTATCAAGCCAGGGAGTCGTTCGAGCAGTACTTC	CASSTYQARESFEQYF	-	TRBV6-2/TRBV6-3	TRBJ2-7	few
TGTGCCAGCAGACGGACAGGGAGTCAGCCCCAGCATTTT	CASRRTGSQPQHF	TRBD1	TRBV12-3/TRBV12-4	TRBJ1-5	many
TGCAGCGTTGATAGTGTAATCGGCACAGATACGCAGTATTTT	CSVDSVIGTDTQYF	-	TRBV29-1	TRBJ2-3	many
TGCGCCAGCAGCGCCAGGGATCCCTCCTACAATGAGCAGTTCTTC	CASSARDPSYNEQFF	-	TRBV5-1	TRBJ2-1	-
TGTGCCAGCAGTTACTCAGGAGGGGACGACTACGAGCAGTACTTC	CASSYSGGDDYEQYF	-	TRBV6-5	TRBJ2-7	few
TGTGCCAGCAGTGAGGGCGGGTGGACCGGGGAGCTGTTTTTT	CASSEGGWTGELFF	-	TRBV2	TRBJ2-2	-
TGTGCCACCAGTGATTTGCGGGGAGTCGGGGAGCTGTTTTTT	CATSDLRGVGELFF	-	TRBV24-1	TRBJ2-2	-
TGTGCCAGCAGCTCCGGACTAGCGGGAACCACCGGGGAGCTGTTTTTT	CASSSGLAGTTGELFF	TRBD2	TRBV7-2	TRBJ2-2	few
TGTGCCAGCAGTCCCCTCCTCCGGTTGTCACCCCTCCACTTT	CASSPLLRLSPLHF	-	TRBV6-1	TRBJ1-6	few
TGTGCCAGCAGTTTGGGGACAGGGAACTATGGCTACACCTTC	CASSLGTGNYGYTF	TRBD1	TRBV7-9	TRBJ1-2	many
TGTGCCAGCAGCGCTACATCAAACTATGGCTACACCTTC	CASSATSNYGYTF	-	TRBV6-2/TRBV6-3	TRBJ1-2	-
TGTGCCACCAGCAGTGACGGAAAAGAGACCCAGTACTTC	CATSSDGKETQYF	-	TRBV15	TRBJ2-5	many
TGTGCCAGCAGCCCGACGGTATCTGGAAACACCATATATTTT	CASSPTVSGNTIYF	-	TRBV3-1	TRBJ1-3	-
TGTGCCAGCAGCAGCCTAGGATTGAACACTGAAGCTTTCTTT	CASSSLGLNTEAFF	-	TRBV7-8	TRBJ1-1	few
TGCAGTGCTAGAGATGGAGGTAGCGGGACGGGATACAATGAGCAGTTCTTC	CSARDGGSGTGYNEQFF	TRBD2	TRBV20-1	TRBJ2-1	-
TGCAGTGCTAGATTCGGACAGGGGCTCGCTTACGAGCAGTACTTC	CSARFGQGLAYEQYF	TRBD1	TRBV20-1	TRBJ2-7	-
TGTGCCAGCAGCTTCGACTGGGGGGAGACCCAGTACTTC	CASSFDWGETQYF	-	TRBV7-8	TRBJ2-5	few
TGTGCCAGCAGTTACGGCAGGGGGACTAGCGGGTTCTTC	CASSYGRGTSGFF	TRBD2	TRBV6-2/TRBV6-3	TRBJ2-1	-
TGCGCCAGCAGCTTGGCCTCGGGGGTCACATATACGCAGTATTTT	CASSLASGVTYTQYF	-	TRBV5-1	TRBJ2-3	-
TGTGCCAGCAGCTTAGGGTGGGGGCCGACAGGGATGGGCACCGGGGAGCTGTTTTTT	CASSLGWGPTGMGTGELFF	TRBD1	TRBV7-8	TRBJ2-2	-
TGTGCCATCAGTGAATGGGGAGCGACCTATGAGCAGTTCTTC	CAISEWGATYEQFF	-	TRBV10-3	TRBJ2-1	-